This TCR beta chain was observed in a study of molecular identifiers for immune sequencing clone quantification. General study points: Over 99% of effector molecules, but under 1% in naive cells, were held by clones with more than 20 RNA copies.

TCRdb called the PCR reads again in MiXCR, with one record for every CDR3 protein. The table lists about 320,000 distinct CDR3 sequences, over 20% of them singletons, with 0.75% to 0.85% in the top ten. This clonotype was detected many times. The antigen is not known. The CDR3 contains 15 residues. V lost 0 bases, J lost 3 bases, and 13 bases lay in between. In germline, CDR1 is SGHRS, CDR2 YFSETQ. The clonotype comes from a human donor in good health. Some libraries in this study had Jurkat cell RNA spiked in. The chain recombines TRBV5-1 with TRBJ2-7, with D hard to call. What was sequenced was naive CD8+ T cells from blood, with Jurkat cell RNA spiked in. The subset denotes: FACS-sorted CD8+CD4-CCR7+CD45RA+ naive T cells. CDR3 sequence: CASSLVLEARYEQYF. DNA of the CDR3: TGCGCCAGCAGCTTGGTGCTAGAAGCCCGCTACGAGCAGTACTTC. The entire variable domain, with the rest obtained from reference TRBV5-1 and TRBJ2-7, is as follows: KAGVTQTPRYLIKTRGQQVTLSCSPISGHRSVSWYQQTPGQGLQFLFEYFSETQRNKGNFPGRFSGRQFSNSRSEMNVSTLELGDSALYLCASSLVLEARYEQYFGPGTRLTVT.